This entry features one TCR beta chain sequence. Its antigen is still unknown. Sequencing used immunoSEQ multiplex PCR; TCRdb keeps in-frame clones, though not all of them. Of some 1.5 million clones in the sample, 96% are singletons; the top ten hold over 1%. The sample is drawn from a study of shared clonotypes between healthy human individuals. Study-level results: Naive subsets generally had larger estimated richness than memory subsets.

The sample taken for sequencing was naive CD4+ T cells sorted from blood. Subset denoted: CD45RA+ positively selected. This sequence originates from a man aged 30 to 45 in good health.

CDR3 nucleotides: TGTGCCAGCAGTTCCCAACCGGACAGCACTAATGAAAAACTGTTTTTT. Protein sequence: CASSSQPDSTNEKLFF. The chain couples TRBV6-5 to TRBJ1-4, with D perhaps TRBD1 (6 bases). Trimming took off 4 bases at V and 2 bases at J, with 14 bases between the two ends. The CDR3 has 16 residues. CDR1 and CDR2 (germline): MNHEY, SVGAGI.